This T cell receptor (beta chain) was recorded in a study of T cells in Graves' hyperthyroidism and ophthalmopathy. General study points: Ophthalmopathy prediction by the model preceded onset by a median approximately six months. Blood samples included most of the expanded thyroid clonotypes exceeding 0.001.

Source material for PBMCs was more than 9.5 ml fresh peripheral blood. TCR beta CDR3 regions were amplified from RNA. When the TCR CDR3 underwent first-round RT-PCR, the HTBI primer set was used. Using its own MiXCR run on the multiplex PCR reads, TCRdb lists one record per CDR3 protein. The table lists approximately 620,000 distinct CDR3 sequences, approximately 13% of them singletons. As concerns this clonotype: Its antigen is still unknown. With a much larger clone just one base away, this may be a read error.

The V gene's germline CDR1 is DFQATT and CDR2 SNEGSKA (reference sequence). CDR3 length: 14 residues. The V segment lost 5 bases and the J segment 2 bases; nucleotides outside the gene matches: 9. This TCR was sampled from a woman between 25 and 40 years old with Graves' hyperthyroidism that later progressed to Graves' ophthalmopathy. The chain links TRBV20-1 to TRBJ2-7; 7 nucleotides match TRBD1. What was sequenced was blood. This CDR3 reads CSAVTGAVTYEQYF. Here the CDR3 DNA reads TGCAGTGCTGTCACAGGGGCTGTTACCTACGAGCAGTACTTC.